This T cell receptor beta chain was sequenced during a study of Ad26.COV2.S vaccination and SARS-CoV-2 variants. For the study at large: Donor was in the COV1001 Ad26.COV2.S trial arm. In the study, Ad26.COV2.S was injected intramuscularly once, or twice 56 days apart.

Using immunoSEQ multiplex PCR, the repertoire was profiled, and TCRdb retains in-frame clones only, with some absent. The sample consists of hundreds of thousands of clones, less than 90% of them appearing once. A note on this clone: What it binds is unknown.

Whole-study findings and limits: Similar non-spike TCR breadth was seen in vaccine and placebo recipients.

Trimming took 2 bases from V and 2 from J, leaving 11 bases between them. Germline values: CDR1 SGHTA, CDR2 FQGTGA. This CDR3 has 15 residues. Stated treatment: roughly 18 received Ad26.COV2.S at low or high dose, single or two shots; about 5 received placebo; per-sample allocation not given. Repertoires come from day 63 after the first vaccine or placebo injection. An Ad26 vector that expressed Wuhan-strain SARS-CoV-2 spike constituted the vaccine. Material: peripheral blood, obtained in a trial of Ad26.COV2.S vaccine versus placebo. This rearrangement joins TRBV7-3 to TRBJ2-3; D is unresolved. The receptor's source is a person aged 18-65 years who received the Ad26.COV2.S COVID-19 vaccine or a placebo. The DNA for the CDR3 is TGTGCCAGCAGCTTACTGGGCCACGTCACAGATACGCAGTATTTT. Encoded protein: CASSLLGHVTDTQYF.